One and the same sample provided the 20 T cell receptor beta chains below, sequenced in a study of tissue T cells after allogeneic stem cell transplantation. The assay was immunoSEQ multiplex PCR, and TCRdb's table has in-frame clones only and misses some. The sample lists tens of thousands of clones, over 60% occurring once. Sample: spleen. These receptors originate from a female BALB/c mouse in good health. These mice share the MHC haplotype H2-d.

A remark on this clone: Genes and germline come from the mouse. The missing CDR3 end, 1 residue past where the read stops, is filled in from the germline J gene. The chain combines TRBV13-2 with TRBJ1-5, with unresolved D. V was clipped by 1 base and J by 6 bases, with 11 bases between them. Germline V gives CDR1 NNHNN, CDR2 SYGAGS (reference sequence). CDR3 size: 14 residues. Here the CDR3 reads CASGDRWQTQAPLF. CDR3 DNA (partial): TGTGCCAGCGGTGATCGGTGGCAGACCCAGGCTCCGCTT.

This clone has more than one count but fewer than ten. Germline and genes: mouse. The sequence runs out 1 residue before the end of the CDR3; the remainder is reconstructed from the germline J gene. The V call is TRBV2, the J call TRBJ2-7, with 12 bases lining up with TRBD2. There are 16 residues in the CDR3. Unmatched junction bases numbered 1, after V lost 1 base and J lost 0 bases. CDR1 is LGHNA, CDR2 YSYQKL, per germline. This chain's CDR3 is CASSQGLGGRSYEQYF. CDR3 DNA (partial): TGTGCCAGCAGCCAAGGACTGGGGGGGCGCTCCTATGAACAGTAC.

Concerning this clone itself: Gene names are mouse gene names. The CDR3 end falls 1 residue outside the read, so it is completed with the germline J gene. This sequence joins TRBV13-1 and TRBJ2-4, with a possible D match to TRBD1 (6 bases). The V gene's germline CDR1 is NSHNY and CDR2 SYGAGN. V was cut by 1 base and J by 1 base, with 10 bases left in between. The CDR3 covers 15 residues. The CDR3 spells CASSDNNRGQNTLYF. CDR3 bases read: TGTGCCAGCAGTGATAATAACAGGGGTCAAAACACCTTGTAC.

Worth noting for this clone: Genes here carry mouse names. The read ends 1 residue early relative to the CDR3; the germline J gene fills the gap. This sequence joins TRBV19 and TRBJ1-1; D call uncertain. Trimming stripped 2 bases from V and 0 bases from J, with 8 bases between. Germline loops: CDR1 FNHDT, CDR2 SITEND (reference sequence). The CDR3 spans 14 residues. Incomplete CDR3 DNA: TGTGCCAGCAGTATTTCGATTGCAAACACAGAAGTCTTC. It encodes CASSISIANTEVF. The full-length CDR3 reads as CASSISIANTEVFF. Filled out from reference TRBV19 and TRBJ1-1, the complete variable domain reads GGIITQTPKFLIGQEGQKLTLKCQQNFNHDTMYWYRQDSGKGLRLIYYSITENDLQKGDLSEGYDASREKKSSFSLTVTSAQKNEMAVFLCASSISIANTEVFFGKGTRLTVV.

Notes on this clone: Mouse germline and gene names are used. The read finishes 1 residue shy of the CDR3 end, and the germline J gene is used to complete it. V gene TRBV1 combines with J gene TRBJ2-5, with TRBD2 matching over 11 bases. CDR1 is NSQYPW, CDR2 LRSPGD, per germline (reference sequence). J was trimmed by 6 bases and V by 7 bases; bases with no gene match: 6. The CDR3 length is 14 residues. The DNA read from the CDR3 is TGCACCTGCACTCACCGGGACTGGGGGGACACCCAGTAC. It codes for CTCTHRDWGDTQY. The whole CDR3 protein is CTCTHRDWGDTQYF.

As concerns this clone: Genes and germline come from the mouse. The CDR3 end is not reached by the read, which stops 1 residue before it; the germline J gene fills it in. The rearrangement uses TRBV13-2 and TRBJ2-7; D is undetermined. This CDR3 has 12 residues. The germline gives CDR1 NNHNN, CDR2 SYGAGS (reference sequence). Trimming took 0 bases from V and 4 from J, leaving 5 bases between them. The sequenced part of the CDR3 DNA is TGTGCCAGCGGTGATGCCGAGTATGAACAGTAC. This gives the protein CASGDAEYEQY. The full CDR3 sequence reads CASGDAEYEQYF.

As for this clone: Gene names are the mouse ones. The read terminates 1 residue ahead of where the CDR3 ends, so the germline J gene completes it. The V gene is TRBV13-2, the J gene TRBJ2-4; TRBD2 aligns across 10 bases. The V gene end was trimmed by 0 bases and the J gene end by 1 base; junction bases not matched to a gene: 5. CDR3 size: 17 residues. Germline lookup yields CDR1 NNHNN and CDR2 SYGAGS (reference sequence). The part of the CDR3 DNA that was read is TGTGCCAGCGGTGATGCAGCTGGGGGGGCCGGTCAAAACACCTTGTAC. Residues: CASGDAAGGAGQNTLY. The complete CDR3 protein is CASGDAAGGAGQNTLYF.

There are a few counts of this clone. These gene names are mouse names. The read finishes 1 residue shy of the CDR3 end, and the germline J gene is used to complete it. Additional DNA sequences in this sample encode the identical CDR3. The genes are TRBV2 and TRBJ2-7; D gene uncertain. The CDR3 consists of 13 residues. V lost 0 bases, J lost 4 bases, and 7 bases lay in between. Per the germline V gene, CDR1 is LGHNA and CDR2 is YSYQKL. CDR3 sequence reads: CASSQDSQYEQYF. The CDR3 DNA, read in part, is TGTGCCAGCAGCCAAGATAGCCAATATGAACAGTAC.

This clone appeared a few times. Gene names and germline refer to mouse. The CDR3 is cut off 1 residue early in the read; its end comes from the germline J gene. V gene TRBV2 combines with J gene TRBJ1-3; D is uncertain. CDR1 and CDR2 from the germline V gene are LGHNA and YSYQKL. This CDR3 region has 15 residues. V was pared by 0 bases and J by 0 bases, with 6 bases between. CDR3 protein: CASSQDRTSGNTLYF. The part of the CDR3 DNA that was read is TGTGCCAGCAGCCAAGATCGCACTTCTGGAAATACGCTCTAT.

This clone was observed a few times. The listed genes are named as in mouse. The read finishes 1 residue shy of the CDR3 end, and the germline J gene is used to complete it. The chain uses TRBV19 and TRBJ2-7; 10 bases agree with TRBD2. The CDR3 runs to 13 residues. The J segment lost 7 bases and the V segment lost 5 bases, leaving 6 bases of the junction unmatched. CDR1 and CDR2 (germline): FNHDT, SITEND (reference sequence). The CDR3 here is CASRPGGAREQYF. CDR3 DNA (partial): TGTGCCAGCAGGCCTGGGGGGGCGCGGGAACAGTAC.

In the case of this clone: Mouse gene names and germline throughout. This chain's CDR3 is CGARDHGYNYAEQFF. The sequenced part of the CDR3 DNA is TGTGGTGCTAGGGATCATGGATATAACTATGCTGAGCAGTTC. V gene TRBV20 combines with J gene TRBJ2-1; D gene ambiguous. The read finishes 1 residue shy of the CDR3 end, and the germline J gene is used to complete it. The CDR3 contains 15 residues. Per germline, CDR1 GFQATS and CDR2 STVNSAI. V was trimmed by 0 bases and J by 0 bases, leaving 9 bases between them. Full variable domain (rest looked up from reference TRBV20 and TRBJ2-1): GALVYQYPRRTICKSGTSMRMECQAVGFQATSVAWYRQSPQKTFELIALSTVNSAIKYEQNFTQEKFPISHPNLSFSSMTVLNAYLEDRGLYLCGARDHGYNYAEQFFGPGTRLTVL.

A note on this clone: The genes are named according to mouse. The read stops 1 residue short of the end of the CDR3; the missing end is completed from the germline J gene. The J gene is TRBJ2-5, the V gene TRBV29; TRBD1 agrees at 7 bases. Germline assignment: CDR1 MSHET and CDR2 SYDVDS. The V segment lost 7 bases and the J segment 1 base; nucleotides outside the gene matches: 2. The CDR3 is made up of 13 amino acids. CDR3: CASTGTDQDTQYF. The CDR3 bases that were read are TGTGCTAGCACCGGGACAGACCAAGACACCCAGTAC.

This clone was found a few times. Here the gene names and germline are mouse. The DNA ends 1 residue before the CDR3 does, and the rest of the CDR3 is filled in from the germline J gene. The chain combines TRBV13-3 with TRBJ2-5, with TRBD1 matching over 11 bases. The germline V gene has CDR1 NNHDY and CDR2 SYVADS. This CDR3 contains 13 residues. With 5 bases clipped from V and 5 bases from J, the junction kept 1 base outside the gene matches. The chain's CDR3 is CASRGTGGDTQYF. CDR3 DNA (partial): TGTGCCAGCAGAGGGACAGGGGGAGACACCCAGTAC.

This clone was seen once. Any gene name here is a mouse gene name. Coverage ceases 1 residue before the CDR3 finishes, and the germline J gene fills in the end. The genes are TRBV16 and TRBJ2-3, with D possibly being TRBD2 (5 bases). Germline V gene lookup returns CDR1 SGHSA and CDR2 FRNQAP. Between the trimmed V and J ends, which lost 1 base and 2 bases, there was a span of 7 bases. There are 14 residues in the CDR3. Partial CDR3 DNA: TGTGCAAGCAGCTTAGTTGGGGTTGCAGAAACGCTGTAT. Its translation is CASSLVGVAETLY. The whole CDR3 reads CASSLVGVAETLYF.

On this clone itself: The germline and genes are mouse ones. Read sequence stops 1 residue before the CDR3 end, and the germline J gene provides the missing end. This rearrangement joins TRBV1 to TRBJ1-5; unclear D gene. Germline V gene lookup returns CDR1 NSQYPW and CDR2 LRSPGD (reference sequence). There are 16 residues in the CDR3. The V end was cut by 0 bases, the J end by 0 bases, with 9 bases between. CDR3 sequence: CTCSADFGYNNQAPLF. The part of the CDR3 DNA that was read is TGCACCTGCAGTGCAGATTTCGGGTATAACAACCAGGCTCCGCTT.

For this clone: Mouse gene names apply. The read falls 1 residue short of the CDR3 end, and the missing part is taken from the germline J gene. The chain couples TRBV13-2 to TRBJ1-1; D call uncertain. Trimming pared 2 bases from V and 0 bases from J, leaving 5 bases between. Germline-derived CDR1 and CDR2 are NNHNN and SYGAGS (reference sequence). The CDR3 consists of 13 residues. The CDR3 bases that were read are TGTGCCAGCGGTGAAAACAAGAACACAGAAGTCTTC. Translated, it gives CASGENKNTEVF. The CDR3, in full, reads CASGENKNTEVFF.

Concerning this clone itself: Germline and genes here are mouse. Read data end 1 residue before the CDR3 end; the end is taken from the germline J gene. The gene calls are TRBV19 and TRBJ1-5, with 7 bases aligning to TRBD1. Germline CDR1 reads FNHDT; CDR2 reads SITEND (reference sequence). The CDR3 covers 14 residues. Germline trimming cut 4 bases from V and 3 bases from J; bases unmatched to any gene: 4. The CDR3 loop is CASSRQGGNQAPLF. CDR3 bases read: TGTGCCAGCAGTCGACAGGGAGGCAACCAGGCTCCGCTT.

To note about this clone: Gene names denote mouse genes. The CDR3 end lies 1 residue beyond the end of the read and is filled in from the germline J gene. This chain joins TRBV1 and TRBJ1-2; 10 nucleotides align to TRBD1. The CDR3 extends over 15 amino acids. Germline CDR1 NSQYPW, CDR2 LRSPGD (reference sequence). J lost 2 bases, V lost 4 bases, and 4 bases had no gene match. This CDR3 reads CTCSGQGAGNSDYTF. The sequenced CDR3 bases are TGCACCTGCAGTGGACAGGGGGCTGGGAACTCCGACTACACC.

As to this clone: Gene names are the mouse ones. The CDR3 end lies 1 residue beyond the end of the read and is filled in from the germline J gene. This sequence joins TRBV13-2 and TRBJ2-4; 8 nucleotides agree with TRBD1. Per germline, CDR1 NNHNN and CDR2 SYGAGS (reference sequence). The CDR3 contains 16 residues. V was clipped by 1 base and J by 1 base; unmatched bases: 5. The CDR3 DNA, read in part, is TGTGCCAGCGGTGATCGTGACAGGGGTGGTCAAAACACCTTGTAC. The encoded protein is CASGDRDRGGQNTLY. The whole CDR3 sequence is CASGDRDRGGQNTLYF.

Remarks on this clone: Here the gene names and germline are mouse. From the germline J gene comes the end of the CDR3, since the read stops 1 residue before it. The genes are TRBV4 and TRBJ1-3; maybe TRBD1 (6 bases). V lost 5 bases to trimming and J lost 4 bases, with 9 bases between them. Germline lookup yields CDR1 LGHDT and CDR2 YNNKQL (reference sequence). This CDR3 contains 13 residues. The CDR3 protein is CASSNRAGNTLYF. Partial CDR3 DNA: TGTGCCAGCAGCAACAGGGCCGGAAATACGCTCTAT.